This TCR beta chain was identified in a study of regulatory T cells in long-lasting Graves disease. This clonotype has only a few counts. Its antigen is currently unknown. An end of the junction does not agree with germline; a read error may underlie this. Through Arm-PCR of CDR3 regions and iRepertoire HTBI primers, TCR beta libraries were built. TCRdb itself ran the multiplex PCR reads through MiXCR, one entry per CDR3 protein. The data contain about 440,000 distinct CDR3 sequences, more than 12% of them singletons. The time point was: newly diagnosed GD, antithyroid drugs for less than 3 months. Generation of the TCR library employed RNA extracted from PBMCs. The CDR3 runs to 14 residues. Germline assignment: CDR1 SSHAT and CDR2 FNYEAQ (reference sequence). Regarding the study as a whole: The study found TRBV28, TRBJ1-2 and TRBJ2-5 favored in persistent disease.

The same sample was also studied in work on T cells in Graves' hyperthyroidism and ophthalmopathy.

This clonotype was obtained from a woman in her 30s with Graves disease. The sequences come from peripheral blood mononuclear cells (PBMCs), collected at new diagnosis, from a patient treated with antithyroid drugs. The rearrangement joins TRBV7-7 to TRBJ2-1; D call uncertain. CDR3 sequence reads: CTSSLGVFNNEQFF. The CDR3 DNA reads TGTACCAGCAGCTTAGGAGTCTTCAACAATGAGCAGTTCTTC.